Listed below are T cell receptor beta chains from one sample, sequenced in a study of PD-1 blockade in classical Hodgkin lymphoma. Assay: immunoSEQ multiplex PCR; the TCRdb copy retains only in-frame clones and omits some. Counted here are nearly 50,000 clones, approximately 76% occurring once; the ten biggest clones make up less than 15%. Specimen: peripheral blood mononuclear cells (PBMCs), collected before the fourth cycle of nivolumab. These receptors originate from a human donor with classical Hodgkin lymphoma. The CDR3 runs from the conserved cysteine through the conserved F or W. D genes are given only for firm matches. Not every row has a clone size; where given, it reads once, few, many or a size class.

CDR3 DNA	CDR3 protein	CDR3 length	clone size	J gene	V gene	D gene
TGTGCCAGCAGCTCATCTCTCGGGAGGGCCCCCCTCGTGGGCAATGAGCAGTTCTTC	CASSSSLGRAPLVGNEQFF	19	.	TRBJ2-1	TRBV9	TRBD2
TGTGCCAGCAGCTGGGGGTTAGTGAATGAGCAGTTCTTC	CASSWGLVNEQFF	13	few	TRBJ2-1	TRBV7-2	.
TGTGCCAGCAGCTTAGGAGCCGGACTAGCGTTATACGAGCAGTACTTC	CASSLGAGLALYEQYF	16	.	TRBJ2-7	TRBV7-9	TRBD2
TGTGCCAGCAGTCGGACAGGGTTATACAATCAGCCCCAGCATTTT	CASSRTGLYNQPQHF	15	.	TRBJ1-5	TRBV6-5	TRBD1
TGTGCCAGCTCACGGGGACTAGCGGGATTGGATACGCAGTATTTT	CASSRGLAGLDTQYF	15	once	TRBJ2-3	TRBV18	TRBD2
TGTGCCAGCAGTGCCAGGGACAGGGGTTTAAGCGAGCAGTACTTC	CASSARDRGLSEQYF	15	few	TRBJ2-7	TRBV27	TRBD1
TGTGCCAGTAGTATAGGGCGGCGGGGGAATCAGCCCCAGCATTTT	CASSIGRRGNQPQHF	15	many	TRBJ1-5	TRBV19	.
TGCGCCAGCAGCCCGGGGACAGGCTGGACTGAAGCTTTCTTT	CASSPGTGWTEAFF	14	.	TRBJ1-1	TRBV5-1	TRBD1
TGTGCCACCAGCAGGGAGCTAATTGTCTACGAGCAGTACTTC	CATSRELIVYEQYF	14	.	TRBJ2-7	TRBV15	.
TGTGCCAGCAGTTTGCAGGGTGAGGGCGATACGCAGTATTTT	CASSLQGEGDTQYF	14	.	TRBJ2-3	TRBV27	.
TGTGCCATCCGGGGACAGGGAATTTACGAGCAGTACTTC	CAIRGQGIYEQYF	13	.	TRBJ2-7	TRBV6-1	TRBD1
TGTGCCAGCAGCTTCACAGGGGGCGGGAATGGCTACACCTTC	CASSFTGGGNGYTF	14	few	TRBJ1-2	TRBV7-2	TRBD1
TGTGCCAGCAGCTCCGGGAGGTGGTTAGACTATGGCTACACCTTC	CASSSGRWLDYGYTF	15	few	TRBJ1-2	TRBV7-9	.
TGTGCCAGCAGGACTTTTAGGGACGGGGAAGCCCAGCATTTT	CASRTFRDGEAQHF	14	.	TRBJ1-5	TRBV2	.
TGTGCCAGCAGGAATGACAGGGCCGGTGGCTACACCTTC	CASRNDRAGGYTF	13	few	TRBJ1-2	TRBV6-4	TRBD1
TGTGCCAGCAGTTGGGAGGCGGACGGGTGGAAGTACGAGCAGTACTTC	CASSWEADGWKYEQYF	16	.	TRBJ2-7	TRBV28	.
TGTGCCAGCAGCCCCACCCCCCGTATGGATACGCAGTATTTT	CASSPTPRMDTQYF	14	.	TRBJ2-3	TRBV28	.
TGCGCCAGCAGCCCCTCCCCCAGCCCGACAGATACGCAGTATTTT	CASSPSPSPTDTQYF	15	.	TRBJ2-3	TRBV4-1	.
TGTGCCATCAGTGGAAGGGGGCCCTACGAGCAGTACTTC	CAISGRGPYEQYF	13	few	TRBJ2-7	TRBV10-3	TRBD1
TGTGCCAGCAGTGACTGGGCCGCGAACACTGAAGCTTTCTTT	CASSDWAANTEAFF	14	.	TRBJ1-1	TRBV25-1	.
TGTGCCAGCAGCTTTTTCAGGTCTGGGGCCAACGTCCTGACTTTC	CASSFFRSGANVLTF	15	.	TRBJ2-6	TRBV11-2	.
TGTGCCAGTAGTATGGTGGGACTAGCGTATGGGGCCAACGTCCTGACTTTC	CASSMVGLAYGANVLTF	17	.	TRBJ2-6	TRBV19	TRBD2
TGCGCCAGCAGCCCCCTATTAAATCAGCCCCAGCATTTT	CASSPLLNQPQHF	13	.	TRBJ1-5	TRBV4-1	.
TGTGCCAGCAGCCTGCAGACAGGGGGCGAGGAAGCTTTCTTT	CASSLQTGGEEAFF	14	.	TRBJ1-1	TRBV7-9	TRBD1
TGTGCCATCAGTGTTACGGGGGTCTCCTACGAGCAGTACTTC	CAISVTGVSYEQYF	14	.	TRBJ2-7	TRBV10-3	.